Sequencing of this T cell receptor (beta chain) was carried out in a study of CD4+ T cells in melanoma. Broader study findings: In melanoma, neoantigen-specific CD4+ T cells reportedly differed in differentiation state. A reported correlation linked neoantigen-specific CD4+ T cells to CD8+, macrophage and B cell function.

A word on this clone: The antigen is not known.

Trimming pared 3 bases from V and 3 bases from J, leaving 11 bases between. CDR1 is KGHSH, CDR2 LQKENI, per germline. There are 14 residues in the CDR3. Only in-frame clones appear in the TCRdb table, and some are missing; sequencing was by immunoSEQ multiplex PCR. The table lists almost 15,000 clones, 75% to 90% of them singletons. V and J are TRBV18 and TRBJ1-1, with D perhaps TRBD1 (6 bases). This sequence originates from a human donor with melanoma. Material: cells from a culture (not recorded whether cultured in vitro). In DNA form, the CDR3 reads TGTGCCAGCTCACCGAGACAGGACCACACTGAAGCTTTCTTT. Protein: CASSPRQDHTEAFF.